This TCR beta chain was identified during a study of blood T cell repertoires in COVID-19. Study as a whole: Specimens from acute and convalescent COVID-19 originated in the United States, Italy and Spain.

Study processing details: Researchers report that nucleated cell counts were estimated from reference gene primer amplification. Assay used: immunoSEQ multiplex PCR; TCRdb lists only in-frame clones, some missing. The V and J calls and clone size are taken from that table; D and trimming were inferred from the DNA. The table lists some 260,000 clones, roughly 87% of them singletons. Participants spanned ages roughly 18 to 90 years and resided in 20 to 30 US areas. In assigning cohorts, the study relied on participant-reported clinical history. Germline loops: CDR1 SNHLY, CDR2 FYNNEI. CDR3 length: 16 residues. Germline trimming cut 6 bases from V and 2 bases from J; bases unmatched to any gene: 7.

The gene calls are TRBV2 and TRBJ2-3; 11 bases line up with TRBD2. The sequencing sample was made of PBMCs or T cells enriched from blood (not recorded which). This sequence originates from a woman aged 25 to 39 with acute COVID-19. The CDR3 DNA sequence: TGTGCCAGCAGGACCGGGACTAGCGGATCCACAGATACGCAGTATTTT. Translating gives CASRTGTSGSTDTQYF.